These 19 T cell receptor beta chains share one sample of origin, sequenced in a study of T cell repertoires in cytomegalovirus infection. These receptors are not linked to any known antigen. Via MiXCR, TCRdb re-called the reads, giving one row per CDR3 protein. The top ten hold approximately 79% of the sample, which has tens of thousands of distinct CDR3 sequences, about 23% seen once. Sequencing was done on a sample of PBMCs, sequenced either directly or after in vitro stimulation (not recorded which). The source of these receptors is a human donor in good health (CMV status not recorded). Some clones in this sample may be carry-over from other donors' samples.

On this clonotype: A much larger clone sits a single nucleotide away, making a read error possible. This chain joins TRBV7-2 and TRBJ2-3; D is unclear. The CDR3 covers 13 residues. Trimming left V 3 bases short and J 3 bases short, with 7 bases between. The germline V gene has CDR1 SGHTA and CDR2 FQGNSA. The CDR3 loop reads CASSFLRTDTQYF. For the CDR3, the DNA is TGTGCCAGCAGCTTTCTGAGGACAGATACGCAGTATTTT.

This clonotype turned up a few times. The genes are TRBV4-1 and TRBJ1-5; tentative D call: TRBD1 (5 bases). V gave up 3 bases and J gave up 0 bases, with 18 bases separating them. The CDR3 contains 18 residues. Germline V CDR1 and CDR2: MGHRA, YSYEKL. The CDR3: CASSQKPIPGISNQPQHF. CDR3 nucleotide sequence: TGCGCCAGCAGCCAGAAACCCATACCAGGGATTAGCAATCAGCCCCAGCATTTT.

This chain joins TRBV27 and TRBJ1-4, with D tentatively TRBD1 (5 bases). The CDR3 sequence is 14 residues long. V was trimmed by 4 bases and J by 5 bases, leaving 11 bases between them. Per germline, CDR1 MNHEY and CDR2 SMNVEV (reference sequence). The CDR3 region is CASSSRRGNEKLFF. CDR3 nucleotides: TGTGCCAGCAGTTCACGACGGGGGAATGAAAAACTGTTTTTT.

This clonotype appeared a few times. The rearrangement uses TRBV27 and TRBJ1-5; D uncertain. V dropped 0 bases and J dropped 7 bases, with 7 bases sitting between them. CDR1 MNHEY and CDR2 SMNVEV come from the germline V gene (reference sequence). There are 13 residues in the CDR3. This chain's CDR3 is CASSLSAAQPQHF. The CDR3, as DNA: TGTGCCAGCAGTTTATCGGCAGCACAGCCCCAGCATTTT.

This clonotype was counted only a few times. The V call is TRBV29-1, the J call TRBJ2-3; no reliable D call. The germline gives CDR1 SQVTM, CDR2 ANQGSEA. V was cut by 3 bases and J by 4 bases, with 20 bases left in between. The CDR3 covers 16 residues. Written as DNA, the CDR3 is TGCAGCGTTGAGGGTGGGATTGGCCGAGTCCCAGATACGCAGTATTTT. Translated: CSVEGGIGRVPDTQYF.

This clonotype was counted a few times. V and J are TRBV6-1 and TRBJ1-5, with TRBD1 identical over 8 bases. This CDR3 has 12 residues. After removal of 6 bases from V and 9 bases from J, the junction contained 4 bases not matched to a gene. Germline assignment: CDR1 MNHNS and CDR2 SASEGT. The CDR3 sequence: CASSRDRGPQHF. CDR3 bases: TGTGCCAGCAGCCGAGACAGGGGGCCCCAGCATTTT.

V usage is TRBV29-1 and J usage is TRBJ1-1, with a weak D call TRBD1 (6 bases). V was clipped by 5 bases and J by 2 bases, with 12 bases between them. This CDR3 has 13 amino acids. The V gene's germline CDR1 is SQVTM and CDR2 ANQGSEA. The CDR3 spells CSVRTGLNTEAFF. The DNA for the CDR3 is TGCAGCGTTAGAACAGGGCTAAACACTGAAGCTTTCTTT.

V usage is TRBV6-6 and J usage is TRBJ1-2; TRBD1 aligns across 7 bases. Looked up from germline, CDR1 is MNHNY and CDR2 is SVGAGI (reference sequence). The CDR3 has 14 amino acids. The V gene end was trimmed by 4 bases and the J gene end by 5 bases; junction bases not matched to a gene: 7. The CDR3 loop is CASSLTGNGYGYTF. The CDR3 nucleotides read TGTGCCAGCAGTTTGACAGGGAACGGGTATGGCTACACCTTC.

About this clonotype: A much larger clonotype is one base distant, so this may be a read error. This chain links TRBV27 with TRBJ2-7, with 9 bases that match TRBD1. The germline CDR1 and CDR2 sequences are MNHEY and SMNVEV (reference sequence). The CDR3 runs to 14 residues. CDR3 nucleotides: TGTGCCAACAGTTCGGACAGGGGCGCCTACGAGCAGTACTTC. Amino acids: CANSSDRGAYEQYF.

The J gene is TRBJ2-3, the V gene TRBV19; possibly TRBD2 for D (5 bases). CDR3 length equals 14 residues. The germline V gene encodes CDR1 LNHDA and CDR2 SQIVND (reference sequence). V lost 7 bases and J 2 bases, leaving 13 bases between the germline ends. The CDR3 DNA follows: TGTGCCAGTACGCCCGGGATCCCCACAGATACGCAGTATTTT. Encoded protein: CASTPGIPTDTQYF.

This clonotype was observed a few times. V gene TRBV11-2 combines with J gene TRBJ2-7, with D perhaps assigned TRBD1 or TRBD2 (5 bases each). Trimming removed 3 bases at V and 0 bases at J, with 6 bases between. Per germline, CDR1 SGHAT and CDR2 FQNNGV. This CDR3 contains 13 residues. The CDR3 region is CASSFGASYEQYF. The CDR3 DNA follows: TGTGCCAGCAGCTTCGGGGCCTCCTACGAGCAGTACTTC. The whole variable domain, filled in from reference TRBV11-2 and TRBJ2-7, reads EAGVAQSPRYKIIEKRQSVAFWCNPISGHATLYWYQQILGQGPKLLIQFQNNGVVDDSQLPKDRFSAERLKGVDSTLKIQPAKLEDSAVYLCASSFGASYEQYFGPGTRLTVT.

The chain combines TRBV12-3 or TRBV12-4 with TRBJ2-3; a possible D gene is TRBD2 (5 bases). The CDR3 contains 17 residues. Trimming shortened V by 10 bases and J by 0 bases, and 23 bases separated the two germline ends. CDR3 DNA sequence: TGTGCCACCAGAATTCTAGAATCGGCTAGCAGCACAGATACGCAGTATTTT. Encoded protein: CATRILESASSTDTQYF.

This clonotype occurred many times. The V and J genes are TRBV12-3 or TRBV12-4 and TRBJ2-2; 9 positions agree with TRBD1. Trimming removed 7 bases from V and 1 base from J; junction bases left unmatched: 4. The length of the CDR3 is 15 residues. DNA of the CDR3: TGTGCCAGCACCGCGGGACAGGGGAACACCGGGGAGCTGTTTTTT. Protein sequence: CASTAGQGNTGELFF.

The gene calls are TRBV20-1 and TRBJ1-5; TRBD1 matches 9 bases. The CDR3 contains 12 residues. Per germline, CDR1 DFQATT and CDR2 SNEGSKA (reference sequence). V shed 5 bases and J 8 bases; nucleotides not matched to a gene: 4. Here the CDR3 DNA reads TGCAGTGCTTGGGACAGGGATGAGCCCCAGCATTTT. Protein sequence: CSAWDRDEPQHF.

This clonotype occurred a few times. This sequence joins TRBV6-5 and TRBJ2-7; D perhaps matches TRBD2 (6 bases). With 10 bases removed from V and 3 bases from J, the gap between germline ends came to 13 bases. Germline V gene data show CDR1 as MNHEY and CDR2 as SVGAGI. The CDR3 totals 12 residues. In nucleotides, the CDR3 is TGTGCCACCACGGAGGGTGGCTACGAGCAGTACTTC. Protein sequence: CATTEGGYEQYF.

The V gene is TRBV5-1, the J gene TRBJ2-3; D perhaps matches TRBD1 (6 bases). The CDR3 is 14 amino acids. V lost 4 bases and J 1 base, leaving 10 bases between the germline ends. Looked up from germline, CDR1 is SGHRS and CDR2 is YFSETQ. The CDR3 DNA is TGCGCCAGCAGCCGATGGACAGGCACAGATACGCAGTATTTT. It encodes CASSRWTGTDTQYF.

The chain carries TRBV19 and TRBJ2-3; no firm D call. Germline V gene sequence: CDR1 LNHDA, CDR2 SQIVND (reference sequence). V lost 0 bases and J 0 bases, leaving 7 bases between the germline ends. The CDR3 extends over 15 amino acids. CDR3 protein: CASSIDPRSTDTQYF. The CDR3, as DNA: TGTGCCAGTAGTATAGATCCACGGAGCACAGATACGCAGTATTTT.

V is TRBV11-1 and J is TRBJ1-5; D uncertain. Trimming cost V 3 bases and J 3 bases, with 6 bases left between them. Germline V gene lookup returns CDR1 SGHAT and CDR2 FQDESV (reference sequence). The CDR3 is 13 amino acids. CDR3: CASSLRANQPQHF. CDR3 DNA sequence: TGTGCCAGCAGCTTGAGGGCCAATCAGCCCCAGCATTTT.

This clonotype was counted ten times or more. The chain employs TRBV30 and TRBJ1-1; D gene ambiguous. CDR1 is GTSNPN, CDR2 SVGIG, per germline (reference sequence). The CDR3 has 14 residues. Trimming left V 2 bases short and J 1 base short, with 11 bases between. Here the CDR3 DNA reads TGTGCCTGGAGTCTCTGGACGGGGAACACTGAAGCTTTCTTT. This gives the protein CAWSLWTGNTEAFF.